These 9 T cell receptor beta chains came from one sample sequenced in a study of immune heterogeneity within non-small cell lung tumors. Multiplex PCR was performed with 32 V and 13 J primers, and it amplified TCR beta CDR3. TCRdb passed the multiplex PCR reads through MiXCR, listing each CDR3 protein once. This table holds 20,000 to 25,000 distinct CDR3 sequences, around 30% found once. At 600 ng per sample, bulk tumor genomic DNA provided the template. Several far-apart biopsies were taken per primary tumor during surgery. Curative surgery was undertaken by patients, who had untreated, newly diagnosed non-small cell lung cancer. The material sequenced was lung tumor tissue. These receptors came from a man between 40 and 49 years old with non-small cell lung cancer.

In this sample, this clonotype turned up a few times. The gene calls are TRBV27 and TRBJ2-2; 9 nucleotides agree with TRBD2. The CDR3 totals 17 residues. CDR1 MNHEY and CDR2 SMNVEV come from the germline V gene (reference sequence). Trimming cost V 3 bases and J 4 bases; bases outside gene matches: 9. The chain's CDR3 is CASSFLGTSRGTGELFF. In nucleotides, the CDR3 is TGTGCCAGCAGTTTCCTAGGGACTAGCAGGGGCACCGGGGAGCTGTTTTTT.

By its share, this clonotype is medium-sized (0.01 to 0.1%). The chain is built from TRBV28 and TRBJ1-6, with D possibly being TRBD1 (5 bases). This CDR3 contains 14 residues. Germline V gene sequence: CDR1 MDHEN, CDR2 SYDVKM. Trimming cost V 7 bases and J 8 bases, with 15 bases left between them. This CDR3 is CASTVRARDSPLHF. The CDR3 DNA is TGTGCCAGCACCGTCAGGGCTAGGGATTCACCCCTCCACTTT. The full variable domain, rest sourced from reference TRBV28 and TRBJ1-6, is DVKVTQSSRYLVKRTGEKVFLECVQDMDHENMFWYRQDPGLGLRLIYFSYDVKMKEKGDIPEGYSVSREKKERFSLILESASTNQTSMYLCASTVRARDSPLHFGNGTRLTVT.

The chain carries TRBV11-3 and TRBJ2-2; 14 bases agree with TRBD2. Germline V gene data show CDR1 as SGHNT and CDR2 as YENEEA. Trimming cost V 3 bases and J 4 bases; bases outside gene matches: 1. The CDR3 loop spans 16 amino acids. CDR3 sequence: CASSFGLAGGTGELFF. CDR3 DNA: TGTGCCAGCAGCTTCGGACTAGCGGGAGGCACCGGGGAGCTGTTTTTT.

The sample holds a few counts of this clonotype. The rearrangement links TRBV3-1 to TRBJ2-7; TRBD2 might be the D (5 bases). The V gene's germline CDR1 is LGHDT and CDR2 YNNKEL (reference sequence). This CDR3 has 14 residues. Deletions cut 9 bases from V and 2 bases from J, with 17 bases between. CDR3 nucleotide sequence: TGTGCCAGTTCTCGGGCGACTACCGCCTACGAGCAGTACTTC. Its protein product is CASSRATTAYEQYF.

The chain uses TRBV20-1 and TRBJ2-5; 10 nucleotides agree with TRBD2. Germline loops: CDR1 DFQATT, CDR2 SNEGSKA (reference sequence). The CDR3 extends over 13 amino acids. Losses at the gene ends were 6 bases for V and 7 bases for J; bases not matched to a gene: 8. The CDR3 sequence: CSARTSGLGTQYF. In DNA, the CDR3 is TGCAGTGCCCGGACTAGCGGCCTCGGGACCCAGTACTTC.

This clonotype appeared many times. CDR3 in amino acids: CASSLSRGNEQYF. The CDR3 DNA follows: TGTGCCAGCAGTTTATCCAGGGGAAACGAGCAGTACTTC. This sequence joins TRBV12-3 or TRBV12-4 and TRBJ2-7; a possible D gene is TRBD1 (6 bases). The V and J ends lost 2 bases and 5 bases respectively, with 10 bases between them. The CDR3 is 13 residues long.

Written as DNA, the CDR3 is TGTGCCAGCAGCCCGCGAGGGCCCGATCAGCCCCAGCATTTT. Its protein is CASSPRGPDQPQHF. The V gene is TRBV4-2, the J gene TRBJ1-5; D is undetermined. From germline, CDR1 is LGHNA and CDR2 YNFKEQ. Trimming stripped 4 bases from V and 5 bases from J, with 12 bases between. The CDR3 has 14 amino acids.

In DNA form, the CDR3 reads TGCAGTGCTAGAGAGACAGTTACCTACGAGCAGTACTTC. Protein product: CSARETVTYEQYF. This chain joins TRBV20-1 and TRBJ2-7; weak D call: TRBD1 (5 bases). V lost 0 bases to trimming and J lost 2 bases, with 8 bases between them. This CDR3 has 13 amino acids. CDR1 DFQATT and CDR2 SNEGSKA come from the germline V gene (reference sequence).

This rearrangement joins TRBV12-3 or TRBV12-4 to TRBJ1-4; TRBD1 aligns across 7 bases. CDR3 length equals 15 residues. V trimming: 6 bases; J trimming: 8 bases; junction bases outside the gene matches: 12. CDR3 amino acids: CASRIQQGSGEKLFF. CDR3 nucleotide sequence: TGTGCCAGCAGGATTCAACAGGGGTCCGGGGAAAAACTGTTTTTT.